A single sample gave rise to the 22 T cell receptor beta chains below, sequenced in a study of shared clonotypes between healthy human individuals. Measured with immunoSEQ multiplex PCR; TCRdb has only the in-frame clones, and not every one. The sample holds 1.6 million or so clones, approximately 98.5% seen once. Specimen: naive CD4+ T cells sorted from blood. Stated subset: CD45RA+ positively selected. The origin of the receptors is a man aged 25-40 years in good health.

This chain joins TRBV7-2 and TRBJ2-7; D is uncertain. Trimming stripped 4 bases from V and 0 bases from J, with 10 bases between. The CDR3 extends over 14 amino acids. The germline V gene encodes CDR1 SGHTA and CDR2 FQGNSA. CDR3 nucleotides: TGTGCCAGCAGCTCTACGCGGAGCTCCTACGAGCAGTACTTC. This encodes CASSSTRSSYEQYF.

The V and J genes are TRBV2 and TRBJ2-1; D is uncertain. The V end lost 4 bases, the J end lost 1 base, and 8 bases lay between the germline ends. CDR3 length: 14 amino acids. Germline CDR1 reads SNHLY; CDR2 reads FYNNEI. This CDR3 is CASSAETSYNEQFF. The CDR3 nucleotides read TGTGCCAGCAGTGCGGAGACTTCCTACAATGAGCAGTTCTTC.

The chain has TRBV28 and TRBJ1-5; no reliable D call. V was shortened by 7 bases and J by 4 bases, with 8 bases between the two germline ends. CDR1 and CDR2 from the germline V gene are MDHEN and SYDVKM. The CDR3 is 12 residues long. CDR3 residues: CASTETNQPQHF. The DNA of the CDR3 is TGTGCCAGCACCGAAACTAATCAGCCCCAGCATTTT.

The chain links TRBV5-6 to TRBJ2-1; no reliable D call. This CDR3 has 15 amino acids. The V end lost 0 bases, the J end lost 5 bases, and 12 bases lay between the germline ends. Germline CDR1 is SGHDT and CDR2 is YYEEEE. The CDR3 DNA is TGTGCCAGCAGCTTGGACTTTTCACCCCACAATGAGCAGTTCTTC. Amino acid sequence: CASSLDFSPHNEQFF.

The chain links TRBV29-1 to TRBJ2-1; TRBD2 matches at 9 bases. V lost 3 bases, J lost 4 bases, and 4 bases stayed unmatched. The CDR3 runs to 14 residues. Germline CDR1 is SQVTM and CDR2 is ANQGSEA. CDR3: CSVDASGTYNEQFF. As DNA, the CDR3 is TGCAGCGTTGATGCTAGCGGGACGTACAATGAGCAGTTCTTC.

CDR3 DNA sequence: TGTGCCAGCAGCCCCTCGACGGGTTCTTTGGGCTACACCTTC. It specifies CASSPSTGSLGYTF. This sequence joins TRBV7-8 and TRBJ1-2; D gene ambiguous. The CDR3 is 14 residues long. Trimming left V 5 bases short and J 8 bases short, with 18 bases between. CDR1 is SGHVS, CDR2 FQNEAQ, per germline.

The V and J genes are TRBV6-4 and TRBJ1-5; D ambiguous. Trimming removed 2 bases from V and 9 bases from J, with 8 bases in between. CDR1 and CDR2 (germline): MRHNA, SNTAGT. This CDR3 is built from 12 residues. In DNA form, the CDR3 reads TGTGCCAGCAGTGACGGGCTGGGGCCCCAGCATTTT. It specifies CASSDGLGPQHF.

The V gene is TRBV30, the J gene TRBJ1-5; unclear D gene. The ends were cut back, 1 base at V and 5 bases at J, with 9 bases in the middle. This CDR3 contains 13 residues. The germline V gene has CDR1 GTSNPN and CDR2 SVGIG (reference sequence). The CDR3 DNA is TGTGCCTGGAGTGAGGGCCAGGATCAGCCCCAGCATTTT. Translation gives CAWSEGQDQPQHF.

The chain links TRBV5-6 to TRBJ2-3; possible D gene TRBD1, 7 bases. CDR1 is SGHDT and CDR2 is YYEEEE in the germline V gene. V lost 3 bases and J lost 6, with 11 bases in between. This CDR3 has 13 amino acids. CDR3: CASSSEGADTQYF. CDR3 nucleotide sequence: TGTGCCAGCAGCTCGGAGGGGGCTGATACGCAGTATTTT.

J is TRBJ1-2 and V is TRBV9, with D maybe TRBD1 (5 bases). From germline, CDR1 is SGDLS and CDR2 YYNGEE. Between the trimmed V and J ends, which lost 0 bases and 4 bases, there was a span of 13 bases. The CDR3 length is 15 residues. The CDR3, as DNA: TGTGCCAGCAGCGTAGGTGGCAGGGCGAGCTATGGCTACACCTTC. It translates to CASSVGGRASYGYTF. The full variable domain, its missing parts supplied by reference TRBV9 and TRBJ1-2, is DSGVTQTPKHLITATGQRVTLRCSPRSGDLSVYWYQQSLDQGLQFLIQYYNGEERAKGNILERFSAQQFPDLHSELNLSSLELGDSALYFCASSVGGRASYGYTFGSGTRLTVV.

V and J are TRBV9 and TRBJ2-7; 11 nucleotides line up with TRBD2. The CDR3 runs 17 residues. Losses at the gene ends were 4 bases for V and 0 bases for J; bases not matched to a gene: 9. From germline, CDR1 is SGDLS and CDR2 YYNGEE. CDR3 residues: CASSPRLAGTSSYEQYF. As DNA, the CDR3 is TGTGCCAGCAGCCCCCGACTAGCGGGAACCTCCTCCTACGAGCAGTACTTC.

This chain links TRBV11-2 with TRBJ2-3; no clear D gene. The germline V and J ends were trimmed by 1 base and 6 bases, with 5 bases remaining between them. The length of the CDR3 is 12 residues. The germline CDR1 and CDR2 sequences are SGHAT and FQNNGV. The CDR3 here is CASSLVYDTQYF. The CDR3 DNA reads as TGTGCCAGCAGCTTAGTTTATGATACGCAGTATTTT.

This CDR3 reads CASSSTQGSDTEAFF. The CDR3 DNA is TGTGCCAGCTCATCGACACAGGGTTCAGACACTGAAGCTTTCTTT. This chain links TRBV18 with TRBJ1-1, with a possible D match to TRBD1 (6 bases). The V and J ends lost 5 bases and 3 bases respectively, with 16 bases between them. The CDR3 runs to 15 residues. Germline loops: CDR1 KGHSH, CDR2 LQKENI.

The chain employs TRBV7-8 and TRBJ1-5; 8 bases fit TRBD1. Trimming took 4 bases from V and 7 from J; bases not matched to a gene: 15. The CDR3 is 17 residues long. The germline gives CDR1 SGHVS, CDR2 FQNEAQ. The CDR3 spells CASSSDRAWGEKQPQHF. In nucleotides, the CDR3 is TGTGCCAGCAGCTCGGACAGGGCGTGGGGGGAGAAACAGCCCCAGCATTTT.

The chain employs TRBV21-1 and TRBJ2-3; TRBD2 is taken as the D call from the table, unchecked against the DNA. TRBV21-1 is recorded as a pseudogene. The length of the CDR3 is 18 residues. In DNA, the CDR3 is TGTGCCAGCACTGGGGGAGGGCCTGTATGGTATAGCACAGATACGCAGTATTTT. Its translation: CASTGGGPVWYSTDTQYF.

The CDR3 is CASSGSSGRWTDTQYF. The CDR3 DNA sequence: TGTGCCAGCAGCGGATCTAGCGGGAGGTGGACAGATACGCAGTATTTT. The genes are TRBV5-4 and TRBJ2-3; TRBD2 agrees at 11 bases. After removal of 4 bases from V and 3 bases from J, the junction contained 7 bases not matched to a gene. Per the germline V gene, CDR1 is SGHNT and CDR2 is YYREEE (reference sequence). The CDR3 has 16 residues.

This chain connects TRBV19 to TRBJ2-5; D not resolved. From germline, CDR1 is LNHDA and CDR2 SQIVND (reference sequence). The length of the CDR3 is 11 residues. Trimming cost V 9 bases and J 9 bases, with 14 bases left between them. The chain's CDR3 is CASKEGQAQYF. The CDR3 coding sequence is TGTGCCAGCAAAGAAGGGCAGGCCCAGTACTTC.

This clone is a singleton in its sample. CDR3 bases: TGTGCCAGCAGTGAAGCAACTGGGTATGGGAAAAAACTGTTTTTT. This gives the protein CASSEATGYGKKLFF. The chain is built from TRBV6-1 and TRBJ1-4; the D is unclear. The CDR3 is 15 amino acids. Trimming removed 0 bases from V and 9 bases from J, with 14 bases in between. Germline-derived CDR1 and CDR2 are MNHNS and SASEGT.

The chain uses TRBV5-6 and TRBJ1-1, with unresolved D. The CDR3 has 12 residues. Trimming pared 0 bases from V and 3 bases from J, leaving 3 bases between. The germline V gene has CDR1 SGHDT and CDR2 YYEEEE. The CDR3 protein is CASSLEYTEAFF. The CDR3 DNA is TGTGCCAGCAGCTTGGAATACACTGAAGCTTTCTTT.

This chain connects TRBV7-8 to TRBJ2-5; 14 bases are a match to TRBD2. The CDR3 is made up of 16 amino acids. The germline CDR1 and CDR2 sequences are SGHVS and FQNEAQ. Trimming at V came to 7 bases and at J to 5 bases, leaving 9 bases not matched to a gene. CDR3 bases: TGTGCCAGCATAGCTCTAAGACTAGCGGGAGGGGAGACCCAGTACTTC. It specifies CASIALRLAGGETQYF.

V is TRBV5-4 and J is TRBJ2-1, with 9 bases identical to TRBD2. This CDR3 region has 15 residues. Germline V lookup: CDR1 SGHNT, CDR2 YYREEE (reference sequence). With V trimmed by 0 bases and J by 7 bases, 5 bases remained unmatched. As DNA, the CDR3 is TGTGCCAGCAGCTTGGAGAGCGGGAGGTCTAATGAGCAGTTCTTC. Translation: CASSLESGRSNEQFF.

V usage is TRBV28 and J usage is TRBJ2-2, with D unresolved. The germline CDR1 and CDR2 sequences are MDHEN and SYDVKM. V shed 2 bases and J shed 0 bases, with 13 bases lying between them. The CDR3 has 17 residues. The CDR3 DNA is TGTGCCAGCAGTTTACCGACTGGACGCGCGAACACCGGGGAGCTGTTTTTT. The encoded protein is CASSLPTGRANTGELFF.